The next 26 T cell receptor beta chains were all read from a single sample in a study of blood T cell repertoires in COVID-19. The protocol was immunoSEQ multiplex PCR, while the TCRdb copy is restricted to in-frame clones and leaves out a portion. The sample carries some 140,000 clones, 84% recorded once. The sample comprised PBMCs or T cells enriched from blood (not recorded which). The source is a man aged 35-49 years with acute COVID-19.

This clone was seen once. The V and J genes are TRBV7-6 and TRBJ2-5; TRBD2 agrees at 8 bases. CDR3 length: 14 residues. CDR1 is SGHVS, CDR2 FNYEAQ, per germline. V lost 10 bases and J lost 4; bases outside the gene matches: 11. The CDR3 DNA reads TGTGCCATCCTCCTAGCGGGTAGAAGAGAGACCCAGTACTTC. Translating gives CAILLAGRRETQYF. The full variable domain, in which reference TRBV7-6 and TRBJ2-5 provide the parts outside the CDR3, is GAGVSQSPRYKVTKRGQDVALRCDPISGHVSLYWYRQALGQGPEFLTYFNYEAQQDKSGLPNDRFSAERPEGSISTLTIQRTEQRDSAMYRCAILLAGRRETQYFGPGTRLLVL.

This clone is a singleton in its sample. The J gene is TRBJ1-6, the V gene TRBV9, with 7 bases that match TRBD1. The CDR3 totals 15 residues. CDR1 and CDR2 from the germline V gene are SGDLS and YYNGEE. V trimming: 6 bases; J trimming: 7 bases; junction bases outside the gene matches: 10. CDR3 bases: TGTGCCAGCACCTACGGACAGGACCCAAATTCACCCCTCCACTTT. Translated: CASTYGQDPNSPLHF.

The gene calls are TRBV10-3 and TRBJ2-1, with D possibly TRBD1 on 5 matching bases. Looked up from germline, CDR1 is ENHRY and CDR2 is SYGVKD. V was cut by 5 bases and J by 1 base, with 15 bases left in between. There are 16 residues in the CDR3. CDR3 sequence reads: CAISHGPRASYNEQFF. The CDR3 DNA sequence: TGTGCCATCAGTCACGGGCCCAGGGCATCCTACAATGAGCAGTTCTTC.

V and J are TRBV5-4 and TRBJ1-1; no firm D call. The CDR3 is 14 amino acids. Trimming removed 0 bases from V and 1 base from J, with 7 bases in between. Germline CDR1 reads SGHNT; CDR2 reads YYREEE (reference sequence). The CDR3 here is CASSLESGNTEAFF. The CDR3 DNA is TGTGCCAGCAGCTTGGAGTCGGGGAACACTGAAGCTTTCTTT.

This clone has just a few counts. The rearrangement uses TRBV11-2 and TRBJ2-7, with 7 bases that match TRBD2. The CDR3 has 16 residues. Germline CDR1 and CDR2: SGHAT and FQNNGV. The V segment lost 3 bases and the J segment 0 bases; nucleotides outside the gene matches: 8. The CDR3 protein is CASSFWGGDFSYEQYF. The CDR3 bases are TGTGCCAGCAGCTTCTGGGGGGGGGATTTCTCCTACGAGCAGTACTTC.

The chain carries TRBV7-9 and TRBJ2-5, with D perhaps TRBD1 (5 bases). This CDR3 has 15 amino acids. The germline CDR1 and CDR2 sequences are SEHNR and FQNEAQ (reference sequence). Deletions cut 6 bases from V and 5 bases from J, with 19 bases between. The chain's CDR3 is CASSSPAGKRETQYF. DNA for the CDR3: TGTGCCAGCAGTTCCCCCGCAGGGAAAAGGGAGACCCAGTACTTC.

This rearrangement joins TRBV29-1 to TRBJ2-5; the D gene is possibly TRBD1 (6 bases). The CDR3 consists of 13 residues. CDR1 and CDR2 from the germline V gene are SQVTM and ANQGSEA. Deletions cut 4 bases from V and 5 bases from J, with 14 bases between. This chain's CDR3 is CSVGRGLGETQYF. CDR3 DNA sequence: TGCAGCGTTGGCAGGGGCTTAGGGGAGACCCAGTACTTC.

The V gene is TRBV20-1, the J gene TRBJ1-6; 8 bases align to TRBD1. Germline V gene data show CDR1 as DFQATT and CDR2 as SNEGSKA (reference sequence). The CDR3 sequence is 16 residues long. V shed 3 bases and J 7 bases; nucleotides not matched to a gene: 11. Here the CDR3 DNA reads TGCAGTGCTAGTCAAAATCTGGGACAGGAAAATTCACCCCTCCACTTT. Amino acids: CSASQNLGQENSPLHF.

This rearrangement joins TRBV7-8 to TRBJ1-5; no reliable D call. Between the trimmed V and J ends, which lost 1 base and 4 bases, there was a span of 20 bases. The germline V gene has CDR1 SGHVS and CDR2 FQNEAQ. The CDR3 totals 18 residues. CDR3 residues: CASSLVPVGPRGNQPQHF. CDR3 sequence (DNA): TGTGCCAGCAGCTTAGTCCCCGTTGGGCCTCGGGGAAATCAGCCCCAGCATTTT.

This chain uses TRBV28 with TRBJ1-2, with D perhaps TRBD1 (6 bases). Germline CDR1 is MDHEN and CDR2 is SYDVKM. With 2 bases removed from V and 3 bases from J, the gap between germline ends came to 13 bases. CDR3 length equals 15 residues. DNA for the CDR3: TGTGCCAGCAGTTTAGGAGGGGGGGTGGACTATGGCTACACCTTC. Protein: CASSLGGGVDYGYTF.

The CDR3 region is CASSPRDIPDTQYF. The CDR3 bases are TGTGCCAGCAGCCCCCGGGACATTCCAGATACGCAGTATTTT. This sequence joins TRBV9 and TRBJ2-3; D possibly corresponds to TRBD1 (6 bases). The CDR3 consists of 14 residues. Germline V gene sequence: CDR1 SGDLS, CDR2 YYNGEE. Trimming took off 4 bases at V and 4 bases at J, with 13 bases between the two ends.

V gene TRBV4-1 combines with J gene TRBJ2-1; 8 nucleotides match TRBD2. V dropped 1 base and J dropped 6; count of bases not matched to a gene: 5. Per the germline V gene, CDR1 is MGHRA and CDR2 is YSYEKL. This CDR3 is built from 15 residues. The CDR3 nucleotides read TGCGCCAGCAGCCAAGGGGTAGCGGGGAGCAATGAGCAGTTCTTC. The encoded protein is CASSQGVAGSNEQFF.

The rearrangement joins TRBV18 to TRBJ1-5; a possible D gene is TRBD1 (5 bases). Germline CDR1 and CDR2: KGHSH and LQKENI. The CDR3 extends over 15 amino acids. Trimming took off 0 bases at V and 4 bases at J, with 10 bases between the two ends. The CDR3 DNA is TGTGCCAGCTCACCACCTGGGGCGGCTAATCAGCCCCAGCATTTT. Protein sequence: CASSPPGAANQPQHF.

J is TRBJ2-3 and V is TRBV9; no clear D gene. V lost 3 bases to trimming and J lost 2 bases, with 10 bases between them. Germline assignment: CDR1 SGDLS and CDR2 YYNGEE. CDR3 length: 14 amino acids. CDR3 in DNA: TGTGCCAGCAGCGCAGACACCAACACAGATACGCAGTATTTT. Its protein product is CASSADTNTDTQYF.

V and J are TRBV2 and TRBJ1-5; perhaps TRBD1 as D (6 bases). Germline V gene sequence: CDR1 SNHLY, CDR2 FYNNEI. Trimming removed 0 bases at V and 11 bases at J, with 17 bases between. There are 15 residues in the CDR3. The chain's CDR3 is CASSEADRSIRSQHF. The CDR3 DNA is TGTGCCAGCAGTGAAGCAGACAGGAGCATACGTTCCCAGCATTTT. The full variable domain, in which reference TRBV2 and TRBJ1-5 provide the parts outside the CDR3, is EPEVTQTPSHQVTQMGQEVILRCVPISNHLYFYWYRQILGQKVEFLVSFYNNEISEKSEIFDDQFSVERPDGSNFTLKIRSTKLEDSAMYFCASSEADRSIRSQHFGDGTRLSIL.

V gene TRBV27 combines with J gene TRBJ2-1; 8 bases fit TRBD2. Germline values: CDR1 MNHEY, CDR2 SMNVEV (reference sequence). This CDR3 has 15 amino acids. The junction had 10 bases not matched to a gene; V was cut back by 8 bases and J by 4 bases. CDR3 bases: TGTGCCAGCGCCAGGGCGAGCGGGAGATACAATGAGCAGTTCTTC. Translation gives CASARASGRYNEQFF.

The rearrangement joins TRBV5-1 to TRBJ2-3; D gene uncertain. This CDR3 region has 12 residues. Germline V gene sequence: CDR1 SGHRS, CDR2 YFSETQ. The V end lost 2 bases, the J end lost 6 bases, and 7 bases lay between the germline ends. CDR3 bases: TGCGCCAGCAGCTTTTCCCATGATACGCAGTATTTT. Protein: CASSFSHDTQYF.

The chain uses TRBV19 and TRBJ2-7; D gene unclear. Germline V lookup: CDR1 LNHDA, CDR2 SQIVND (reference sequence). This CDR3 region has 13 residues. V dropped 5 bases and J dropped 2 bases, with 10 bases sitting between them. This CDR3 reads CASSATIAYEQYF. The DNA for the CDR3 is TGTGCCAGTAGTGCGACAATCGCCTACGAGCAGTACTTC.

The chain uses TRBV5-8 and TRBJ2-1, with D maybe TRBD1 (6 bases). This CDR3 contains 16 residues. With 0 bases removed from V and 4 bases from J, the gap between germline ends came to 14 bases. Germline-derived CDR1 and CDR2 are SGHTS and YDEGEE. The DNA for the CDR3 is TGTGCCAGCAGCTTGGGGACAGCAGCTTCTTACAATGAGCAGTTCTTC. This translates into CASSLGTAASYNEQFF.

The rearrangement links TRBV5-6 to TRBJ1-2, with 7 bases fitting TRBD1. Per the germline V gene, CDR1 is SGHDT and CDR2 is YYEEEE. V lost 4 bases, J lost 4 bases, and 19 bases stayed unmatched. This CDR3 has 18 amino acids. The CDR3 sequence: CASSSYPGQLNPLYGYTF. In DNA, the CDR3 is TGTGCCAGCAGCAGTTATCCGGGACAGTTGAACCCGCTCTATGGCTACACCTTC. Full variable domain (rest looked up from reference TRBV5-6 and TRBJ1-2): DAGVTQSPTHLIKTRGQQVTLRCSPKSGHDTVSWYQQALGQGPQFIFQYYEEEERQRGNFPDRFSGHQFPNYSSELNVNALLLGDSALYLCASSSYPGQLNPLYGYTFGSGTRLTVV.

The chain is built from TRBV28 and TRBJ1-1; 7 bases fit TRBD1. The CDR3 consists of 15 residues. The V and J ends lost 1 base and 6 bases, in that order; junction bases with no gene match: 8. Germline lookup yields CDR1 MDHEN and CDR2 SYDVKM. In nucleotides, the CDR3 is TGTGCCAGCAGTTTATTAGGGGGCTCGGAGGCTGAAGCTTTCTTT. It specifies CASSLLGGSEAEAFF.

CDR3 bases: TGTGCCAGCAGCCAAGATTGGCACACGTACACAGATACGCAGTATTTT. This sequence encodes CASSQDWHTYTDTQYF. This chain connects TRBV3-1 (or the pseudogene TRBV3-2) to TRBJ2-3; D unresolved. Germline V gene sequence: CDR1 LGHDT, CDR2 YNNKEL (reference sequence). Trimming removed 0 bases at V and 2 bases at J, with 12 bases between. The CDR3 runs 16 residues.

The V and J genes are TRBV7-2 and TRBJ2-3; 14 bases line up with TRBD2. This CDR3 contains 16 residues. CDR1 and CDR2 (germline): SGHTA, FQGNSA. V lost 1 base to trimming and J lost 11 bases; unmatched junction nucleotides: 8. The CDR3 nucleotides are TGTGCCAGCAGCTTAGTGCCGGGACTAGCGGGAGTTATGCAGTATTTT. It translates to CASSLVPGLAGVMQYF. Looking up the rest from reference TRBV7-2 and TRBJ2-3 gives the full variable domain: GAGVSQSPSNKVTEKGKDVELRCDPISGHTALYWYRQSLGQGLEFLIYFQGNSAPDKSGLPSDRFSAERTGGSVSTLTIQRTQQEDSAVYLCASSLVPGLAGVMQYFGPGTRLTVL.

V gene TRBV29-1 combines with J gene TRBJ2-3; TRBD2 is a possible D gene (6 bases). With 3 bases removed from V and 6 bases from J, the gap between germline ends came to 16 bases. The CDR3 is 14 amino acids. The V gene's germline CDR1 is SQVTM and CDR2 ANQGSEA. The CDR3 sequence: CSVDAGRGWDTQYF. The CDR3 DNA sequence: TGCAGCGTTGATGCGGGAAGGGGCTGGGATACGCAGTATTTT.

CDR3 protein: CATSRDIRGKDEKLFF. In nucleotides, the CDR3 is TGTGCCACCAGCAGAGATATTCGGGGGAAGGATGAAAAACTGTTTTTT. The rearrangement uses TRBV15 and TRBJ1-4; maybe TRBD1 (5 bases). Trimming left V 0 bases short and J 6 bases short, with 14 bases between. Germline V gene sequence: CDR1 LNHNV, CDR2 YYDKDF (reference sequence). The length of the CDR3 is 16 residues.

The chain recombines TRBV7-8 with TRBJ1-1; D is undetermined. Germline V CDR1 and CDR2: SGHVS, FQNEAQ. Trimming left V 5 bases short and J 0 bases short, with 22 bases between. The CDR3 loop spans 18 amino acids. CDR3 sequence: CASSAHRWVDTLNTEAFF. The DNA of the CDR3 is TGTGCCAGCAGCGCCCATAGGTGGGTTGACACCTTGAACACTGAAGCTTTCTTT.